The source of this T cell receptor beta chain is a study of blood T cell repertoires in COVID-19. TCRdb keeps only in-frame clones here, not all; method: immunoSEQ multiplex PCR. The data show 130,000 to 150,000 clones, roughly 84% seen once. Germline lookup yields CDR1 ENHRY and CDR2 SYGVKD. The CDR3 totals 13 residues. V was shortened by 0 bases and J by 9 bases, with 11 bases between the two germline ends. The sample taken for sequencing was peripheral blood. The chain has TRBV10-3 and TRBJ1-1; TRBD1 is a possible D gene (5 bases). The sequence was collected from a human donor with acute or convalescent COVID-19. The donor label of this sample is uncertain. In DNA, the CDR3 is TGTGCCATCAGTGAGTCGGGGCAGGGAAAAGCTTTCTTT. This codes for CAISESGQGKAFF.